This is a list of T cell receptor beta chains from one sample in a study of Tregs in tolerant kidney transplant recipients. Generated by immunoSEQ multiplex PCR, the TCRdb table keeps only in-frame clones and is missing some. Here the sample spans 75,000 to 80,000 clones, about 91% being singletons. Source: Tregs from blood, taken before the transplant. The receptors come from a human donor who received a combined kidney and bone marrow transplant. Both conserved end residues are part of each CDR3. D genes are given only for firm matches. Where a row states a size, it is once, few, many or the class of an expanded clone; other rows omit it.

D gene: -
V gene: TRBV7-2
clone size: few
J gene: TRBJ2-2
CDR3 DNA: TGTGCCAGCAGCCTGAACCCAGGGAACACCGGGGAGCTGTTTTTT
CDR3 protein: CASSLNPGNTGELFF

D gene: TRBD1
V gene: TRBV6-5
clone size: -
J gene: TRBJ2-7
CDR3 DNA: TGTGCCAGCAGTACCGGACAGGGGGCGGCCGAGCAGTACTTC
CDR3 protein: CASSTGQGAAEQYF

D gene: TRBD1
V gene: TRBV7-9
clone size: -
J gene: TRBJ1-1
CDR3 DNA: TGTGCCAGCAGCCCTCGGACAGGGGAAGTCGGTCCCCCTGAAGCTTTCTTT
CDR3 protein: CASSPRTGEVGPPEAFF

D gene: -
V gene: TRBV7-2
clone size: -
J gene: TRBJ2-1
CDR3 DNA: TGTGCCAGCAGCTTAGGAGGGGTGGCGCAGTTCTTC
CDR3 protein: CASSLGGVAQFF

D gene: -
V gene: TRBV7-2
clone size: few
J gene: TRBJ1-2
CDR3 DNA: TGTGCCAGCAGCTTAGATCCCTATGGCTACACCTTC
CDR3 protein: CASSLDPYGYTF

D gene: -
V gene: TRBV5-5
clone size: -
J gene: TRBJ2-1
CDR3 DNA: TGTGCCAGCAGGGCAACAGGGTCCACGGGGAATGAGCAGTTCTTC
CDR3 protein: CASRATGSTGNEQFF

D gene: -
V gene: TRBV7-2
clone size: -
J gene: TRBJ2-5
CDR3 DNA: TGTGCCAGCAGCTTACGATTTGGTCTGCTCAGCGAGACCCAGTACTTC
CDR3 protein: CASSLRFGLLSETQYF

D gene: -
V gene: TRBV14
clone size: -
J gene: TRBJ2-5
CDR3 DNA: TGTGCCAGCAGACCCAGCGCCAGCGGAACCCAGTACTTC
CDR3 protein: CASRPSASGTQYF

D gene: -
V gene: TRBV30
clone size: -
J gene: TRBJ2-3
CDR3 DNA: TGTGCCTGGAGTGTAACCAGGGGAGGCGATACGCAGTATTTT
CDR3 protein: CAWSVTRGGDTQYF

D gene: -
V gene: TRBV18
clone size: -
J gene: TRBJ2-7
CDR3 DNA: TGTGCCAGCTCCCCCGAGGATCCGTCCTACGAGCAGTACTTC
CDR3 protein: CASSPEDPSYEQYF

D gene: -
V gene: TRBV28
clone size: -
J gene: TRBJ2-7
CDR3 DNA: TGTGCCAGCAGTTTAAGCTATTCGAGAGAGCAGTACTTC
CDR3 protein: CASSLSYSREQYF